One T cell receptor beta chain is described in this entry. Its target is not known. The sample comes from a study of T cells expressing NK-cell markers. Study-wide results and caveats: Dominant NKG2C+ clonotypes made up roughly 1.0-7.0% of CD8+ T cells in a handful of donors.

Germline assignment: CDR1 SGHRS and CDR2 YFSETQ. The CDR3 is 16 amino acids. TCRdb re-called the 5' RACE reads and catalogs CDR3 proteins one per entry, DNA excluded. The repertoire table contains roughly 160,000 distinct CDR3 sequences. This clonotype was sampled from a woman between 18 and 70 years old in good health. The chain recombines TRBV5-1 with TRBJ2-1. The sample comprised blood T cells: a sorted CD56 or NKG2C T cell subset, CD4+ or CD8+ T cells, or bulk PBMC T cells (not recorded which). This CDR3 reads CASSLEAGDFYNEQFF.